These 26 T cell receptor beta chains came from one sample sequenced in a study of control samples from healthy donors and cancer patients. Produced via immunoSEQ multiplex PCR; TCRdb's table is partial and in-frame only. Counted here are some 140,000 clones, just under 95% occurring once; the ten biggest clones make up around 10%. Specimen: blood. These receptors came from a man aged 30 to 45 in good health.

J is TRBJ2-1 and V is TRBV5-5; 13 bases agree with TRBD2. After removal of 4 bases from V and 3 bases from J, the junction contained 4 bases not matched to a gene. The CDR3 spans 16 residues. The germline V gene has CDR1 SGHKS and CDR2 YYEKEE (reference sequence). CDR3 nucleotide sequence: TGTGCCAGCAGCGCGGGACTAGCGGGACTCTACAATGAGCAGTTCTTC. It translates to CASSAGLAGLYNEQFF.

The rearrangement links TRBV30 to TRBJ2-2, with D possibly matching TRBD2 (5 bases). Germline CDR1 and CDR2: GTSNPN and SVGIG (reference sequence). Trimming stripped 2 bases from V and 2 bases from J, with 9 bases between. This CDR3 has 14 residues. CDR3 amino acids: CAWSRGPNTGELFF. CDR3 DNA: TGTGCCTGGAGTAGAGGGCCCAACACCGGGGAGCTGTTTTTT.

This chain uses TRBV19 with TRBJ2-7; possible D gene TRBD1, 5 bases. Germline V gene lookup returns CDR1 LNHDA and CDR2 SQIVND (reference sequence). The V end lost 3 bases, the J end lost 5 bases, and 14 bases lay between the germline ends. There are 14 residues in the CDR3. The CDR3 DNA reads as TGTGCCAGTAGTATCCTGGCAGGGATGGACGAGCAGTACTTC. Translated: CASSILAGMDEQYF.

V usage is TRBV11-3 and J usage is TRBJ1-1; weak D call: TRBD1 (5 bases). The V end was cut by 1 base, the J end by 0 bases, with 6 bases between. This CDR3 spans 14 amino acids. The germline gives CDR1 SGHNT, CDR2 YENEEA. CDR3 sequence reads: CASSLAGLNTEAFF. CDR3 in DNA: TGTGCCAGCAGCTTAGCGGGACTGAACACTGAAGCTTTCTTT.

The CDR3 sequence: CASSLVRWEVSPYEQYF. The CDR3 bases are TGTGCCAGCAGCTTAGTGCGCTGGGAGGTCAGCCCCTACGAGCAGTACTTC. This sequence joins TRBV7-9 and TRBJ2-7, with D possibly TRBD2 on 6 matching bases. CDR3 length equals 17 residues. CDR1 and CDR2 from the germline V gene are SEHNR and FQNEAQ (reference sequence). V dropped 1 base and J dropped 2 bases, with 18 bases sitting between them.

The chain recombines TRBV11-2 with TRBJ2-3; 7 bases are shared with TRBD2. J lost 1 base, V lost 1 base, and 5 bases had no gene match. CDR1 SGHAT and CDR2 FQNNGV come from the germline V gene. The CDR3 totals 16 residues. Written as DNA, the CDR3 is TGTGCCAGCAGCTTAGGTCTCGGACTAGGCACAGATACGCAGTATTTT. Protein: CASSLGLGLGTDTQYF. The full variable domain, rest sourced from reference TRBV11-2 and TRBJ2-3, is EAGVAQSPRYKIIEKRQSVAFWCNPISGHATLYWYQQILGQGPKLLIQFQNNGVVDDSQLPKDRFSAERLKGVDSTLKIQPAKLEDSAVYLCASSLGLGLGTDTQYFGPGTRLTVL.

As to this clone: Other DNA sequences in this sample translate to the same CDR3. The V call is TRBV18, the J call TRBJ2-5; either TRBD1 or TRBD2 may fit D (5 bases each). Germline V gives CDR1 KGHSH, CDR2 LQKENI. Deletions cut 4 bases from V and 3 bases from J, with 6 bases between. CDR3 length: 12 residues. CDR3 sequence (DNA): TGTGCCAGCTCACGAGGGGAAGAGACCCAGTACTTC. It specifies CASSRGEETQYF.

This chain connects TRBV7-2 to TRBJ2-7; a possible D gene is TRBD1 (5 bases). The CDR3 has 13 residues. Deletions cut 3 bases from V and 1 base from J, with 7 bases between. Germline loops: CDR1 SGHTA, CDR2 FQGNSA. The CDR3 DNA follows: TGTGCCAGCAGCTTTCCAGGGTCCTACGAGCAGTACTTC. This sequence encodes CASSFPGSYEQYF. Variable domain in full (rest from reference TRBV7-2 and TRBJ2-7): GAGVSQSPSNKVTEKGKDVELRCDPISGHTALYWYRQSLGQGLEFLIYFQGNSAPDKSGLPSDRFSAERTGGSVSTLTIQRTQQEDSAVYLCASSFPGSYEQYFGPGTRLTVT.

The rearrangement joins TRBV27 to TRBJ2-1; D is perhaps TRBD1 (6 bases). Trimming took 4 bases from V and 10 from J, leaving 14 bases between them. Germline V gene data show CDR1 as MNHEY and CDR2 as SMNVEV (reference sequence). CDR3 length: 13 residues. The CDR3 nucleotides read TGTGCCAGCAGTTACAGGGTCGTTAACGAGCAGTTCTTC. Protein sequence: CASSYRVVNEQFF.

V and J are TRBV19 and TRBJ2-7; no clear D gene. Trimming left V 4 bases short and J 3 bases short, with 4 bases between. This CDR3 spans 11 amino acids. CDR1 is LNHDA and CDR2 is SQIVND in the germline V gene (reference sequence). CDR3 region: CASSNSYEQYF. The CDR3, as DNA: TGTGCCAGTAGTAATAGCTACGAGCAGTACTTC.

The genes are TRBV6-1 and TRBJ1-5, with TRBD1 identical over 7 bases. Per germline, CDR1 MNHNS and CDR2 SASEGT. This CDR3 region has 18 residues. The V segment lost 1 base and the J segment 0 bases; nucleotides outside the gene matches: 9. CDR3 residues: CASSEGTGKRVSNQPQHF. The CDR3 DNA reads TGTGCCAGCAGTGAAGGGACAGGTAAAAGGGTTAGCAATCAGCCCCAGCATTTT.

The chain joins TRBV28 to TRBJ1-2; perhaps TRBD1 as D (5 bases). With 6 bases removed from V and 8 bases from J, the gap between germline ends came to 16 bases. The CDR3 extends over 13 amino acids. Germline V lookup: CDR1 MDHEN, CDR2 SYDVKM. CDR3 residues: CASSARAGLGYTF. CDR3 DNA: TGTGCCAGCAGCGCCCGGGCAGGGTTAGGCTACACCTTC.

The rearrangement links TRBV12-3 or TRBV12-4 to TRBJ1-1; D is uncertain. The V end was cut by 5 bases, the J end by 4 bases, with 8 bases between. This CDR3 contains 12 residues. CDR3 bases: TGTGCCAGCAGTGACGAGGGCACTGAAGCTTTCTTT. This sequence encodes CASSDEGTEAFF.

The chain is built from TRBV10-3 and TRBJ1-1; D is perhaps TRBD1 (6 bases). The germline V and J ends were trimmed by 0 bases and 4 bases, with 9 bases remaining between them. Germline assignment: CDR1 ENHRY and CDR2 SYGVKD. The CDR3 runs to 14 residues. In DNA form, the CDR3 reads TGTGCCATCAGTGAGTCAGGGGGGGCCACTGAAGCTTTCTTT. This codes for CAISESGGATEAFF.

This chain links TRBV28 with TRBJ2-5; D unclear. The germline V gene has CDR1 MDHEN and CDR2 SYDVKM. The CDR3 has 13 amino acids. V gave up 6 bases and J gave up 4 bases, with 12 bases separating them. The CDR3 DNA follows: TGTGCCAGCAGAAGGACGGATCGAGAGACCCAGTACTTC. Translating it yields CASRRTDRETQYF.

This clone appeared a few times. The chain combines TRBV4-1 with TRBJ1-4; TRBD1 agrees at 7 bases. From germline, CDR1 is MGHRA and CDR2 YSYEKL. CDR3 length: 15 amino acids. The ends lost 4 bases at V and 4 bases at J; junction bases unmatched: 6. The DNA for the CDR3 is TGCGCCAGCAGCCCAATGCAGGGGGGTAATGAAAAACTGTTTTTT. Protein: CASSPMQGGNEKLFF.

The chain joins TRBV27 to TRBJ1-2; D is possibly TRBD1 (6 bases). Per the germline V gene, CDR1 is MNHEY and CDR2 is SMNVEV (reference sequence). This CDR3 region has 16 residues. V dropped 6 bases and J dropped 5 bases, with 22 bases sitting between them. CDR3 nucleotides: TGTGCCAGCAGCGGGAACCCCCCGGGGGGGCTTTATGGCTACACCTTC. This encodes CASSGNPPGGLYGYTF.

The CDR3 DNA reads TGTGCCAGTAGTATAGTACTAGGTCTTTACAATGAGCAGTTCTTC. Protein sequence: CASSIVLGLYNEQFF. J is TRBJ2-1 and V is TRBV19, with D tentatively TRBD2 (5 bases). The CDR3 sequence is 15 residues long. Germline CDR1 LNHDA, CDR2 SQIVND (reference sequence). V lost 1 base to trimming and J lost 4 bases, with 11 bases between them.

As concerns this clone: Other DNA sequences in this sample translate to the same CDR3. Here the CDR3 DNA reads TGTGCCAGTAGTTTCGCGGGGCTTAATCAGCCCCAGCATTTT. Translating gives CASSFAGLNQPQHF. This rearrangement joins TRBV19 to TRBJ1-5; maybe TRBD1 (5 bases). V shed 5 bases and J shed 4 bases, with 12 bases lying between them. From germline, CDR1 is LNHDA and CDR2 SQIVND (reference sequence). CDR3 length: 14 residues.

V and J are TRBV28 and TRBJ1-6, with 9 bases identical to TRBD1. The germline V gene encodes CDR1 MDHEN and CDR2 SYDVKM. The CDR3 sequence is 15 residues long. Unmatched junction bases numbered 0, after V lost 6 bases and J lost 0 bases. CDR3 coding DNA: TGTGCCAGCAGGGGACAGGGCTCCTATAATTCACCCCTCCACTTT. It codes for CASRGQGSYNSPLHF.

This chain links TRBV30 with TRBJ2-1; 9 nucleotides line up with TRBD1. This CDR3 is built from 15 residues. Germline CDR1 reads GTSNPN; CDR2 reads SVGIG (reference sequence). J gave up 2 bases and V 2 bases, and 4 bases lay outside the gene matches. Here the CDR3 DNA reads TGTGCCTGGAGTACCGGGACAGGGACCTACAATGAGCAGTTCTTC. This codes for CAWSTGTGTYNEQFF.

The chain is built from TRBV16 and TRBJ1-6; the D is unclear. Trimming removed 2 bases from V and 0 bases from J, with 11 bases in between. This CDR3 spans 17 amino acids. Germline V gives CDR1 KGHSY, CDR2 FQNENV. In nucleotides, the CDR3 is TGTGCCAGCAGCCAAAGCACACCGAGCTCCTATAATTCACCCCTCCACTTT. It yields the protein CASSQSTPSSYNSPLHF.

This chain links TRBV6-4 with TRBJ1-4, with TRBD1 matching 7 bases. Trimming cost V 8 bases and J 4 bases; bases outside gene matches: 10. The CDR3 extends over 15 amino acids. The germline V gene encodes CDR1 MRHNA and CDR2 SNTAGT. CDR3 in DNA: TGTGCCAGCCGCCCGAGGGGGCAAAGTAATGAAAAACTGTTTTTT. It yields the protein CASRPRGQSNEKLFF.

V and J are TRBV20-1 and TRBJ2-7; 9 bases align to TRBD2. The trim removed 3 bases at V and 2 bases at J, leaving 2 bases unmatched. Germline values: CDR1 DFQATT, CDR2 SNEGSKA (reference sequence). The CDR3 loop spans 13 amino acids. The CDR3 DNA is TGCAGTGCTAGTAGCGGGAGCCCCTACGAGCAGTACTTC. It specifies CSASSGSPYEQYF.

The gene calls are TRBV28 and TRBJ1-4, with a tentative D call TRBD1 (5 bases). Trimming removed 6 bases from V and 4 bases from J, with 12 bases in between. The germline gives CDR1 MDHEN, CDR2 SYDVKM. The CDR3 extends over 14 amino acids. This CDR3 reads CASRAPGGNEKLFF. In DNA, the CDR3 is TGTGCCAGCAGAGCCCCGGGGGGTAATGAAAAACTGTTTTTT.

The chain joins TRBV6-6 to TRBJ1-6; TRBD1 aligns across 10 bases. Unmatched junction bases numbered 6, after V lost 6 bases and J lost 10 bases. The CDR3 length is 14 residues. CDR1 MNHNY and CDR2 SVGAGI come from the germline V gene (reference sequence). The CDR3 nucleotides are TGTGCCAGCAGCGGGACAGGGGAGTTATCACCCCTCCACTTT. It encodes CASSGTGELSPLHF.